The rows below give T cell receptor beta chains drawn from one sample of a study of blood T cells in healthy people across ages. TCRdb re-analysed the 5' RACE reads in MiXCR, keeping a single row per CDR3 protein. The profile shows about 1.8 million distinct CDR3 sequences, about 50% of them singletons. What was sequenced was blood. The source is a woman between 40 and 55 years old in good health. The CDR3 runs from the conserved cysteine through the conserved F or W. The D gene is left open where the match is weak. Where a row states a size, it is once, few, many or the class of an expanded clone; other rows omit it.

CDR3 length	V gene	J gene	clone size	D gene	CDR3 protein	CDR3 DNA
15	TRBV12-3/TRBV12-4	TRBJ1-6	few	-	CASSFGVKYNSPLHF	TGTGCCAGCAGTTTTGGGGTAAAGTATAATTCACCCCTCCACTTT
18	TRBV24-1	TRBJ2-1	few	-	CATSDPRGGSASYNEQFF	TGTGCCACCAGTGACCCCCGTGGTGGGTCTGCCTCCTACAATGAGCAGTTCTTC
17	TRBV7-2	TRBJ2-3	-	-	CASSLTRTSRGTDTQYF	TGTGCCAGCAGCTTAACCCGTACTAGCAGGGGCACAGATACGCAGTATTTT
16	TRBV4-3	TRBJ1-4	-	-	CASSQDGGGLVEKLFF	TGCGCCAGCAGCCAAGATGGGGGAGGTTTGGTTGAAAAACTGTTTTTT
15	TRBV3-1	TRBJ1-2	-	TRBD1	CASSQNDRGYYGYTF	TGTGCCAGCAGCCAAAACGACAGGGGATACTATGGCTACACCTTC
12	TRBV12-3/TRBV12-4	TRBJ2-1	-	-	CASSGSGGEQFF	TGTGCCAGCAGTGGGTCCGGGGGTGAGCAGTTCTTC
11	TRBV20-1	TRBJ2-5	few	-	CSAGQGETQYF	TGCAGTGCCGGCCAAGGAGAGACCCAGTACTTC
16	TRBV7-2	TRBJ2-7	-	TRBD1	CASSFEPGQGAYEQYF	TGTGCCAGCAGCTTTGAGCCGGGACAGGGGGCTTACGAGCAGTACTTC
14	TRBV6-6	TRBJ1-2	-	-	CASSSPGTKEGYTF	TGTGCCAGCAGTTCCCCCGGGACAAAGGAAGGCTACACCTTC
12	TRBV2	TRBJ2-1	-	-	CATSEPGVGQFF	TGTGCCACGTCGGAACCGGGGGTAGGGCAGTTCTTC
15	TRBV7-6	TRBJ2-7	-	TRBD2	CASSLEGLAVYEQYF	TGTGCCAGCAGCTTAGAGGGACTAGCGGTCTACGAGCAGTACTTC
15	TRBV15	TRBJ2-5	-	-	CATSQGTASYNEQYF	TGTGCCACCAGCCAGGGGACGGCTTCCTACAATGAGCAGTACTTC
14	TRBV20-1	TRBJ1-2	-	-	CSASLDSLAYGYTF	TGCAGTGCTAGCTTAGACTCCTTGGCCTATGGCTACACCTTC
13	TRBV20-1	TRBJ1-5	few	-	CSAGVNSNQPQHF	TGCAGTGCCGGAGTGAATAGCAATCAGCCCCAGCATTTT
18	TRBV21-1	TRBJ2-1	-	-	CASSPTLIRTADYNEQFF	TGTGCCAGCAGTCCCACTCTTATACGGACAGCAGATTACAATGAGCAGTTCTTC
15	TRBV3-1	TRBJ2-7	-	-	CASSQESFGSYEQYF	TGTGCCAGCAGCCAAGAAAGCTTTGGTTCCTACGAGCAGTACTTC
18	TRBV18	TRBJ2-4	-	TRBD1	CASSPNAGQGLAKNIQYF	TGTGCCAGCTCACCAAATGCGGGACAGGGGCTAGCCAAAAACATTCAGTACTTC
15	TRBV7-2	TRBJ2-7	few	-	CASSLDRAAPYEQYF	TGTGCCAGCAGCTTAGACAGGGCGGCCCCCTACGAGCAGTACTTC
13	TRBV7-9	TRBJ2-5	-	-	CASSGSGLNEQYF	TGTGCCAGCTCCGGGAGCGGGTTGAATGAGCAGTACTTC
16	TRBV20-1	TRBJ2-4	-	-	CSATGTYSLAKNIQYF	TGCAGTGCTACAGGGACTTACAGCTTAGCCAAAAACATTCAGTACTTC
15	TRBV24-1	TRBJ2-7	-	TRBD1	CATSDSDRGSHEQYF	TGTGCCACCAGTGACTCGGACAGGGGGAGCCACGAGCAGTACTTC
14	TRBV12-3/TRBV12-4	TRBJ2-7	-	TRBD1	CASSLRQGSNEQYF	TGTGCCAGCAGTTTAAGACAGGGGAGCAACGAGCAGTACTTC